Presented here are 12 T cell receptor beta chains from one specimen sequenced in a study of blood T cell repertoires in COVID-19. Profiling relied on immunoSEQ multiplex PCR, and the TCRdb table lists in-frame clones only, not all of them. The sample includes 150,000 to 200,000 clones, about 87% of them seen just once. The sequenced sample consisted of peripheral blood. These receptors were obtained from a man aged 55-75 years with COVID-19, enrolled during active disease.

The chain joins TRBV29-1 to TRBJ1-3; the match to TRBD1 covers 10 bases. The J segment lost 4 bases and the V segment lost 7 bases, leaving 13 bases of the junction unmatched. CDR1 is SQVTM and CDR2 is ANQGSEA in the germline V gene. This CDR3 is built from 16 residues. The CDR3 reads CSANGVGTGAGNTIYF. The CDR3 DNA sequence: TGCAGCGCCAACGGGGTTGGGACAGGGGCCGGAAACACCATATATTTT.

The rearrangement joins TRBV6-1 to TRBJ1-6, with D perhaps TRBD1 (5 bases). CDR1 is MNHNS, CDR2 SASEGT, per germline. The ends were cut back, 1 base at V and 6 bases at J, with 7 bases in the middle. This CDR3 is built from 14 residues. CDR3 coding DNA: TGTGCCAGCAGTGAAGGGGGCAGTAATTCACCCCTCCACTTT. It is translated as CASSEGGSNSPLHF.

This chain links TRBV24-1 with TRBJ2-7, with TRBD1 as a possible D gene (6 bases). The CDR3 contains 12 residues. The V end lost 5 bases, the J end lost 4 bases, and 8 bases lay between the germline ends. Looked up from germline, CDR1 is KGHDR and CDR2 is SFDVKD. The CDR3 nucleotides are TGTGCCACCAGTGGGCAGGGGTACGAGCAGTACTTC. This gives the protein CATSGQGYEQYF.

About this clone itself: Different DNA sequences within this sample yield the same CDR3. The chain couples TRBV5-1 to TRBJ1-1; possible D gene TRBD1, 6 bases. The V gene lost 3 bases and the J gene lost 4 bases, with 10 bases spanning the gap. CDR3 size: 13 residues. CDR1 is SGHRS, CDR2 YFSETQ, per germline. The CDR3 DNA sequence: TGCGCCAGCAGCTCCCAAGGGGGCACTGAAGCTTTCTTT. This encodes CASSSQGGTEAFF.

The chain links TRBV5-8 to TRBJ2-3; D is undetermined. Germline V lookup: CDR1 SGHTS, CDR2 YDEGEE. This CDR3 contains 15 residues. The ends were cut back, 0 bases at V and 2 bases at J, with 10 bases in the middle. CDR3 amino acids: CASSLAAVNTDTQYF. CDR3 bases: TGTGCCAGCAGCTTGGCGGCGGTAAACACAGATACGCAGTATTTT.

The CDR3 reads CATSGFLSGANRDKRTGELFF. The CDR3 DNA follows: TGTGCCACCAGTGGCTTTTTGAGTGGGGCGAACAGGGATAAGCGCACCGGGGAGCTGTTTTTT. The chain couples TRBV24-1 to TRBJ2-2; TRBD1 might be the D (6 bases). V shed 5 bases and J shed 4 bases, with 31 bases lying between them. The CDR3 sequence is 21 residues long. CDR1 and CDR2 from the germline V gene are KGHDR and SFDVKD.

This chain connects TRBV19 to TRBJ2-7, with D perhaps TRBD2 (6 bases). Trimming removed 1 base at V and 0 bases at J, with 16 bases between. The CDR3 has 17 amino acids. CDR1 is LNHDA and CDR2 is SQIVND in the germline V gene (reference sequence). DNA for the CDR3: TGTGCCAGTAGTATAGCGGCTAGCGCCACGAGCTCCTACGAGCAGTACTTC. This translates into CASSIAASATSSYEQYF.

In nucleotides, the CDR3 is TGTGCCAGCAGCCCGAGGACAGGGGTTCGGGAAAAACTGTTTTTT. This translates into CASSPRTGVREKLFF. This sequence joins TRBV7-2 and TRBJ1-4; TRBD1 matches 9 bases. The CDR3 spans 15 residues. Germline V gene sequence: CDR1 SGHTA, CDR2 FQGNSA. V gave up 5 bases and J gave up 8 bases; unmatched junction bases: 9.

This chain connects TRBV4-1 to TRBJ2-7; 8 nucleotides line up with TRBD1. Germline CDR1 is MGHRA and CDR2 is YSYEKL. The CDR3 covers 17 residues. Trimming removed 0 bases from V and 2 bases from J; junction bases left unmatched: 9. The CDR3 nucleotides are TGCGCCAGCAGCCAAGAAAGTGGGACAGGAGCCCCCTACGAGCAGTACTTC. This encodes CASSQESGTGAPYEQYF.

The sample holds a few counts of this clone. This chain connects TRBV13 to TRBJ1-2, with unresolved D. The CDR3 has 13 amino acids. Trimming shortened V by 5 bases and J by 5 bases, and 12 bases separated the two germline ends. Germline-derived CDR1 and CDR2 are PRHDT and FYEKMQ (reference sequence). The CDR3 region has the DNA TGTGCCAGCAGCCTTGGGCAGGTTTATGGCTACACCTTC. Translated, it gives CASSLGQVYGYTF.

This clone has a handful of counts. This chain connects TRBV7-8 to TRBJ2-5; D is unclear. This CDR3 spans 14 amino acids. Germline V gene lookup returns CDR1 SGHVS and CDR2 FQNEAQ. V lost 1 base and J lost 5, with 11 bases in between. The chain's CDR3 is CASSLGNPKETQYF. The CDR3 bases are TGTGCCAGCAGCTTAGGAAACCCTAAGGAGACCCAGTACTTC.

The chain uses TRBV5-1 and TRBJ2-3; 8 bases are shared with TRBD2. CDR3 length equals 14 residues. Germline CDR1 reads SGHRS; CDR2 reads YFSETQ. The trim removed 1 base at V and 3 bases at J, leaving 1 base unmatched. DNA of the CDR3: TGCGCCAGCAGCTTGTCTAGCGGGACAGATACGCAGTATTTT. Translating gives CASSLSSGTDTQYF. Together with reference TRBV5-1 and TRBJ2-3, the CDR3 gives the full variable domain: KAGVTQTPRYLIKTRGQQVTLSCSPISGHRSVSWYQQTPGQGLQFLFEYFSETQRNKGNFPGRFSGRQFSNSRSEMNVSTLELGDSALYLCASSLSSGTDTQYFGPGTRLTVL.